The source of this T cell receptor (beta chain) is a study of blood T cell repertoires in COVID-19. Study-level information: The samples span acute and convalescent COVID-19 from the United States, Italy and Spain. T cells, B-cell-depleted T cells, or PBMCs supplied cDNA or gDNA.

Methods used by the authors: Counts of nucleated cells, estimated from reference gene primer amplification, were obtained. Profiled with immunoSEQ multiplex PCR; TCRdb holds only in-frame clones, not every one. V, J and clone size are those of that table, while D and trimming were read from the DNA. This table holds more than 10,000 clones, 70% to 90% found once. Points on this clone: Mismatch with germline at one junction end may stem from a read error.

This CDR3 has 13 residues. Germline lookup yields CDR1 MNHNS and CDR2 SASEGT. The TCR comes from a human donor in a cohort sampled during active COVID-19. The chain combines TRBV6-1 with TRBJ2-7; tentatively, D is TRBD1 (5 bases). The sample was peripheral blood. The CDR3 DNA follows: TGTGCCAGCAGTGAAAACTGGGGCAGGCTTCCTTCCTTC. Residues: CASSENWGRLPSF.